This T cell receptor beta chain was recovered during a study of radiotherapy plus CTLA-4 blockade in lung cancer. TCRdb keeps only in-frame clones here, not all; method: immunoSEQ multiplex PCR. The data contain about 100,000 clones, about 83% of them singletons. Trimming removed 4 bases from V and 1 base from J, with 11 bases in between. CDR1 is SNHLY, CDR2 FYNNEI, per germline. This CDR3 contains 14 residues. The chain joins TRBV2 to TRBJ2-7, with D unresolved. This TCR came from a human donor with non-small cell lung cancer who had stable disease on radiotherapy plus ipilimumab. The input for sequencing was peripheral blood, taken from a patient treated with radiotherapy plus ipilimumab. This CDR3 is CASSAPGSSYEQYF. DNA for the CDR3: TGTGCCAGCAGTGCCCCGGGCAGTTCCTACGAGCAGTACTTC.